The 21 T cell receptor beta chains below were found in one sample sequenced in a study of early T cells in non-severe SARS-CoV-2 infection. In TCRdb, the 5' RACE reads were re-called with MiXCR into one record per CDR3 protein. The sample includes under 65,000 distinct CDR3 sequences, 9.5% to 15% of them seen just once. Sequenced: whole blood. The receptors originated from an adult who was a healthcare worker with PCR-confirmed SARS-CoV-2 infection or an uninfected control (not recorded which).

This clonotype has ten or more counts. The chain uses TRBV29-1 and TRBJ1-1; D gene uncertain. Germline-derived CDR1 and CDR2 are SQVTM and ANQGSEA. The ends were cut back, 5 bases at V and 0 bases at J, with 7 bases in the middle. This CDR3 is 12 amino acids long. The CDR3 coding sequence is TGCAGCGTTCGGGTCCTGAACACTGAAGCTTTCTTT. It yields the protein CSVRVLNTEAFF.

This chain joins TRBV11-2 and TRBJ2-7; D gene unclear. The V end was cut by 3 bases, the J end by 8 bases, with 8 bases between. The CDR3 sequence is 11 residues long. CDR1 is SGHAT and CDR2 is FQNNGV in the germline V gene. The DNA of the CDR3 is TGTGCCAGCAGCTTGGAGACAAAGCAGTACTTC. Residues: CASSLETKQYF.

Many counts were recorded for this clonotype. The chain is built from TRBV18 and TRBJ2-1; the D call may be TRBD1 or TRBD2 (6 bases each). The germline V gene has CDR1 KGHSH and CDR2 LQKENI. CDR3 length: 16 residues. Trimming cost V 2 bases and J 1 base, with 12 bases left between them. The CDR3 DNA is TGTGCCAGCTCACCAATGGGGGGCCGGTCCTACAATGAGCAGTTCTTC. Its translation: CASSPMGGRSYNEQFF.

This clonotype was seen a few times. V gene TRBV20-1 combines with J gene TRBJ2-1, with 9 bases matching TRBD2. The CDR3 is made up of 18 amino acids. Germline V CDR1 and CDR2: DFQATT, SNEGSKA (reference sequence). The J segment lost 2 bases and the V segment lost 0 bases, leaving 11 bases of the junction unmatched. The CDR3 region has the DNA TGCAGTGCTAGAGATATACCGGTGCGGGGGGGCACCTACAATGAGCAGTTCTTC. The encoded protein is CSARDIPVRGGTYNEQFF.

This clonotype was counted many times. CDR3 sequence: CASSLNRGPGNTIYF. CDR3 in DNA: TGTGCCAGCAGCCTAAACAGGGGGCCTGGAAACACCATATATTTT. The V gene is TRBV5-8, the J gene TRBJ1-3; 9 bases fit TRBD1. In germline, CDR1 is SGHTS, CDR2 YDEGEE. The V and J ends lost 4 bases and 2 bases, in that order; junction bases with no gene match: 4. The CDR3 is 15 residues long.

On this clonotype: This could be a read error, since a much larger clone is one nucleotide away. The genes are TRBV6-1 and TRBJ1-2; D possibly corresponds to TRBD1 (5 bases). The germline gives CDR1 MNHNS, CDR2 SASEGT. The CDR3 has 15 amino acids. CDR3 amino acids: CASSEVVGQGYGFTF. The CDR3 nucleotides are TGTGCCAGCAGTGAAGTGGTAGGGCAGGGCTACGGCTTCACCTTC.

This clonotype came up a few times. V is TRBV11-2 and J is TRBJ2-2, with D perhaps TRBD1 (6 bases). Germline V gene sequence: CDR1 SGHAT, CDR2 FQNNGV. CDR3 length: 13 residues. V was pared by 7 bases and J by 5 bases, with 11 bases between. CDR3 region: CASTQGYTGELFF. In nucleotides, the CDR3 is TGTGCCAGCACCCAGGGGTATACCGGGGAGCTGTTTTTT. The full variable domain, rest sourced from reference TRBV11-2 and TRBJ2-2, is EAGVAQSPRYKIIEKRQSVAFWCNPISGHATLYWYQQILGQGPKLLIQFQNNGVVDDSQLPKDRFSAERLKGVDSTLKIQPAKLEDSAVYLCASTQGYTGELFFGEGSRLTVL.

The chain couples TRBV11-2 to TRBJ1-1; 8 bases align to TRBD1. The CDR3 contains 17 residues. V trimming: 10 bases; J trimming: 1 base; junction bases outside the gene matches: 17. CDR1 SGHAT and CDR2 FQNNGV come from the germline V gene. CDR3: CAIPLTEAGTGNTEAFF. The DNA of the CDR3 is TGTGCCATCCCGTTAACAGAAGCCGGGACAGGGAACACTGAAGCTTTCTTT.

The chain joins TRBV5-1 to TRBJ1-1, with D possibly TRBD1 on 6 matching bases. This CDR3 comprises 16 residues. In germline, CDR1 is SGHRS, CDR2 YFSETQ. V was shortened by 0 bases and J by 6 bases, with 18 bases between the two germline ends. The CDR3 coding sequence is TGCGCCAGCAGCTTGGACCCAGGGGCGTTCCCCCCTGAAGCTTTCTTT. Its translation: CASSLDPGAFPPEAFF.

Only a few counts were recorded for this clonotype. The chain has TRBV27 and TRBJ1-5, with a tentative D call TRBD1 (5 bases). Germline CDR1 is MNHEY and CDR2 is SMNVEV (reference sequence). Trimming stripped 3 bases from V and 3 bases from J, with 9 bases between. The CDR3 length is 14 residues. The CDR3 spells CASSFRGVNQPQHF. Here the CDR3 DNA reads TGTGCCAGCAGTTTTAGAGGGGTCAATCAGCCCCAGCATTTT.

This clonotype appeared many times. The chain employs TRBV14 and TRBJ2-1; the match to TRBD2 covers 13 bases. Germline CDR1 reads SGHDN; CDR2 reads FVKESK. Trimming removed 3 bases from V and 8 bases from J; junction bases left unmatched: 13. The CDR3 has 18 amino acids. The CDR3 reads CASSHFTGLAGVVDEQFF. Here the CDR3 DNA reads TGTGCCAGCAGCCATTTTACCGGACTAGCGGGGGTAGTTGATGAGCAGTTCTTC.

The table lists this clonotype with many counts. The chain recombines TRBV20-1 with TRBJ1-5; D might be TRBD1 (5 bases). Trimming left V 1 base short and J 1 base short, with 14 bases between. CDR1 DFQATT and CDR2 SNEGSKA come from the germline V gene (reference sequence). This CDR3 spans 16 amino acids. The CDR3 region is CSARVSSGPSNQPQHF. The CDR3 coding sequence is TGCAGTGCTAGAGTATCTTCGGGGCCCAGCAATCAGCCCCAGCATTTT.

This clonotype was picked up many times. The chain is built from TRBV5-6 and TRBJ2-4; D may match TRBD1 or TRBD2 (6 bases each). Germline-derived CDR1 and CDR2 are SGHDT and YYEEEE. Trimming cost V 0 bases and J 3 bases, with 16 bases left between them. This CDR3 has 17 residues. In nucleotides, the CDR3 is TGTGCCAGCAGCTTGGCCGGGGGCACCAATCGCAAAAACATTCAGTACTTC. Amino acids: CASSLAGGTNRKNIQYF. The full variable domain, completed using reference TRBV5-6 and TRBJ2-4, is DAGVTQSPTHLIKTRGQQVTLRCSPKSGHDTVSWYQQALGQGPQFIFQYYEEEERQRGNFPDRFSGHQFPNYSSELNVNALLLGDSALYLCASSLAGGTNRKNIQYFGAGTRLSVL.

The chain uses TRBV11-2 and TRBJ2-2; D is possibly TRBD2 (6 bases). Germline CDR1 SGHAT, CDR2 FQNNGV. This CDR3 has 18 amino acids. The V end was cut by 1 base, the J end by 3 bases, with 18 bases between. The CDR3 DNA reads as TGTGCCAGCAGCTTAGGTCGAGGGCGGGACTCGGACACCGGGGAGCTGTTTTTT. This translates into CASSLGRGRDSDTGELFF.

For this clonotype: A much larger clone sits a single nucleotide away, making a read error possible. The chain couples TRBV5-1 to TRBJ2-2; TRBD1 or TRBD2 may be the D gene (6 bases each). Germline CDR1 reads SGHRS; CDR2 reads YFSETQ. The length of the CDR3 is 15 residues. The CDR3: CASTSGAGNTGEPFF. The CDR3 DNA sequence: TGCGCCAGCACCTCGGGGGCAGGAAACACCGGGGAGCCGTTTTTT.

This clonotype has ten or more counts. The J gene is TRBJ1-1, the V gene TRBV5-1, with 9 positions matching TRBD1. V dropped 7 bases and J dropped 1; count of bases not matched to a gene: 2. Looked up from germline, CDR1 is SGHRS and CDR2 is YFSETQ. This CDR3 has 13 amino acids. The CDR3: CASLGQGNTEAFF. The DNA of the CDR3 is TGCGCCAGCTTGGGACAGGGGAACACTGAAGCTTTCTTT. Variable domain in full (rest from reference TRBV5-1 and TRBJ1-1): KAGVTQTPRYLIKTRGQQVTLSCSPISGHRSVSWYQQTPGQGLQFLFEYFSETQRNKGNFPGRFSGRQFSNSRSEMNVSTLELGDSALYLCASLGQGNTEAFFGQGTRLTVV.

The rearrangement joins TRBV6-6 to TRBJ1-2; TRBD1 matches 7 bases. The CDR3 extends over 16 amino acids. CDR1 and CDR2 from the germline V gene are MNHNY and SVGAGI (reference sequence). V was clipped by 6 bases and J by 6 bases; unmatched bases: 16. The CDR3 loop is CASSQGGGSRFHGYTF. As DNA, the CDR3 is TGTGCCAGCAGCCAGGGGGGCGGGTCTCGATTCCATGGCTACACCTTC.

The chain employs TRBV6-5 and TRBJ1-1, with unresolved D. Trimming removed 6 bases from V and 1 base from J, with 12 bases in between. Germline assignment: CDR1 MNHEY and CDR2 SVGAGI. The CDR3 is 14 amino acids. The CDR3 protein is CASSGRTPNTEAFF. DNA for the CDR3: TGTGCCAGCAGCGGACGCACCCCGAACACTGAAGCTTTCTTT.

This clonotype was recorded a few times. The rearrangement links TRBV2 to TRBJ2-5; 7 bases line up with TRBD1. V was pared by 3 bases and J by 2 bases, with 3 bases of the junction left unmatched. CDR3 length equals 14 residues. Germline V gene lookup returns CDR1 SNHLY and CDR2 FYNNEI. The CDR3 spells CASSERQGQETQYF. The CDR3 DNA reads TGTGCCAGCAGTGAGAGACAGGGACAAGAGACCCAGTACTTC.

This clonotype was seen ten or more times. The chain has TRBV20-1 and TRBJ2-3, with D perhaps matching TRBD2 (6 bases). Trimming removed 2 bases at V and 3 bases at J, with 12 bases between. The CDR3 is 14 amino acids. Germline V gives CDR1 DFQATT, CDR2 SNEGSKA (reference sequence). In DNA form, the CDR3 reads TGCAGTGCTAGACCCTTTAGCGGTACAGATACGCAGTATTTT. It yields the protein CSARPFSGTDTQYF.

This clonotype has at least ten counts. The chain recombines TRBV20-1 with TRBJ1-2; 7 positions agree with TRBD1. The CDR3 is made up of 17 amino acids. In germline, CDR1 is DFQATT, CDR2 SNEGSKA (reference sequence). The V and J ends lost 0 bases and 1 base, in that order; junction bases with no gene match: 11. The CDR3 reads CSARDAAWTGDNYGYTF. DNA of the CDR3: TGCAGTGCTAGAGATGCGGCGTGGACAGGCGATAACTATGGCTACACCTTC.